One sample yielded the 18 T cell receptor beta chains listed below, sequenced in a study of cytomegalovirus exposure and HLA in healthy donors (dated by TCRdb to about 2017). Libraries came from the immunoSEQ multiplex PCR assay. For the multiplex PCR, a mixture combining 60 forward primers for TCR Vbeta segments and 13 reverse primers for TCR Jbeta segments was used. Here the immuneACCESS table is served through TCRdb, limited to in-frame sequences with V and J called. Missing clones are a known gap in these copies; in checked studies unresolved V genes cover under half, and the rest lacks a known reason. The sample yields 60,000 to 90,000 clones; around 70% were counted once. The ten largest clones add up to less than 9% of the sample. The sequenced sample was PBMCs. The receptors shown here come from a man between 35 and 55 years old in good health and CMV-seropositive.

The chain's CDR3 is CASSNDRGYYGYTF. The DNA of the CDR3 is TGCGCCAGCAGCAACGACAGGGGTTACTATGGCTACACCTTC. This chain joins TRBV4-3 and TRBJ1-2; the match to TRBD1 covers 8 bases. The CDR3 is made up of 14 amino acids. Unmatched junction bases numbered 5, after V lost 5 bases and J lost 3 bases. CDR1 is LGHNA and CDR2 is YSLEER in the germline V gene.

The V call is TRBV27, the J call TRBJ1-1; no definite D call. The CDR3 totals 16 residues. Germline loops: CDR1 MNHEY, CDR2 SMNVEV (reference sequence). The V end was cut by 2 bases, the J end by 1 base, with 14 bases between. The CDR3 spells CASSLAPRRENTEAFF. The CDR3 DNA reads TGTGCCAGCAGTTTAGCCCCTCGAAGAGAGAACACTGAAGCTTTCTTT.

The V call is TRBV27, the J call TRBJ1-2; 7 bases are a match to TRBD1. This CDR3 has 15 residues. The V and J ends lost 7 bases and 0 bases, in that order; junction bases with no gene match: 8. Per the germline V gene, CDR1 is MNHEY and CDR2 is SMNVEV (reference sequence). The CDR3 here is CASTQRTGTNYGYTF. The CDR3, as DNA: TGTGCCAGCACCCAGAGGACAGGAACTAACTATGGCTACACCTTC.

This clone has only a few counts. The chain couples TRBV5-1 to TRBJ2-7; 7 bases align to TRBD1. The CDR3 has 14 residues. V was pared by 0 bases and J by 2 bases, with 2 bases of the junction left unmatched. Germline V gives CDR1 SGHRS, CDR2 YFSETQ. The CDR3: CASSLGQGAYEQYF. In DNA form, the CDR3 reads TGCGCCAGCAGCTTGGGGCAGGGGGCCTACGAGCAGTACTTC.

The chain employs TRBV6-6 and TRBJ2-7; no reliable D call. V shed 0 bases and J shed 2 bases, with 11 bases lying between them. The germline gives CDR1 MNHNY, CDR2 SVGAGI (reference sequence). The CDR3 contains 15 residues. The CDR3, as DNA: TGTGCCAGCAGTTACTCGAGCCCAGCGACCTACGAGCAGTACTTC. Translating gives CASSYSSPATYEQYF.

The rearrangement joins TRBV27 to TRBJ2-7; 15 positions match TRBD2. This CDR3 spans 20 amino acids. With V trimmed by 6 bases and J by 5 bases, 20 bases remained unmatched. Germline lookup yields CDR1 MNHEY and CDR2 SMNVEV (reference sequence). In DNA, the CDR3 is TGTGCCAGCAGCCACCGACAAACCGGACTAGCGGGAGGGCCTAGCGACGAGCAGTACTTC. Translating it yields CASSHRQTGLAGGPSDEQYF.

V and J are TRBV28 and TRBJ1-1; unclear D gene. The CDR3 contains 12 residues. Trimming cost V 10 bases and J 1 base, with 10 bases left between them. Germline V CDR1 and CDR2: MDHEN, SYDVKM. The CDR3 DNA reads TGTGCCATCCTTAGCCCGAACACTGAAGCTTTCTTT. It yields the protein CAILSPNTEAFF.

This chain links TRBV2 with TRBJ1-2, with 8 bases that match TRBD1. The germline V gene has CDR1 SNHLY and CDR2 FYNNEI. CDR3 length: 13 residues. The CDR3 region is CASTSTGGYGYTF. For the CDR3, the DNA is TGTGCTTCGACCTCTACAGGGGGCTATGGCTACACCTTC.

V and J are TRBV25-1 and TRBJ1-2, with a weak D call TRBD1 (6 bases). V was pared by 0 bases and J by 6 bases, with 8 bases between. This CDR3 contains 13 residues. Germline CDR1 is MGHDK and CDR2 is SYGVNS. CDR3 in DNA: TGTGCCAGCAGTGAATACAGGGGTCATGGCTACACCTTC. It is translated as CASSEYRGHGYTF.

Within the sample, this clone is medium-sized. The J gene is TRBJ2-3, the V gene TRBV15; TRBD2 agrees at 9 bases. Losses at the gene ends were 2 bases for V and 2 bases for J; bases not matched to a gene: 2. Germline V gene data show CDR1 as LNHNV and CDR2 as YYDKDF (reference sequence). The CDR3 sequence is 15 residues long. The CDR3 coding sequence is TGTGCCACCAGCAGACTAGCGGGGAACACAGATACGCAGTATTTT. The encoded protein is CATSRLAGNTDTQYF.

This clone has a handful of counts. The V and J genes are TRBV28 and TRBJ1-6, with 7 bases aligning to TRBD1. CDR1 and CDR2 (germline): MDHEN, SYDVKM. The CDR3 has 15 amino acids. The ends lost 2 bases at V and 10 bases at J; junction bases unmatched: 8. DNA of the CDR3: TGTGCCAGCAGTTTACGACAGGGTAGAGTATCACCCCTCCACTTT. Protein sequence: CASSLRQGRVSPLHF.

The chain joins TRBV2 to TRBJ1-3; 12 bases fit TRBD1. Germline values: CDR1 SNHLY, CDR2 FYNNEI. The CDR3 is 18 amino acids. Unmatched junction bases numbered 8, after V lost 5 bases and J lost 0 bases. CDR3 residues: CASSFPGQGAVSGNTIYF. CDR3 coding DNA: TGTGCCAGCAGTTTCCCGGGACAGGGGGCCGTCTCTGGAAACACCATATATTTT.

The V gene is TRBV9, the J gene TRBJ1-4, with D perhaps TRBD1 (5 bases). Trimming left V 2 bases short and J 0 bases short, with 11 bases between. This CDR3 spans 16 amino acids. Germline loops: CDR1 SGDLS, CDR2 YYNGEE. The CDR3, as DNA: TGTGCCAGCAGCGTCGGGGGAAGCGCAACTAATGAAAAACTGTTTTTT. This sequence encodes CASSVGGSATNEKLFF. The whole variable domain, remainder taken from reference TRBV9 and TRBJ1-4, is DSGVTQTPKHLITATGQRVTLRCSPRSGDLSVYWYQQSLDQGLQFLIQYYNGEERAKGNILERFSAQQFPDLHSELNLSSLELGDSALYFCASSVGGSATNEKLFFGSGTQLSVL.

This clone came up a few times. The rearrangement joins TRBV11-2 to TRBJ1-5, with 8 nucleotides matching TRBD1. The CDR3 has 14 amino acids. CDR1 and CDR2 from the germline V gene are SGHAT and FQNNGV. V lost 6 bases to trimming and J lost 3 bases; unmatched junction nucleotides: 4. The CDR3 DNA reads as TGTGCCAGCAGTTTGGGACAGGCCAATCAGCCCCAGCATTTT. It codes for CASSLGQANQPQHF. Variable domain in full (rest from reference TRBV11-2 and TRBJ1-5): EAGVAQSPRYKIIEKRQSVAFWCNPISGHATLYWYQQILGQGPKLLIQFQNNGVVDDSQLPKDRFSAERLKGVDSTLKIQPAKLEDSAVYLCASSLGQANQPQHFGDGTRLSIL.

J is TRBJ1-1 and V is TRBV6-6; 11 nucleotides agree with TRBD1. Germline V gene sequence: CDR1 MNHNY, CDR2 SVGAGI (reference sequence). This CDR3 contains 16 residues. V lost 5 bases to trimming and J lost 7 bases; unmatched junction nucleotides: 12. CDR3 nucleotides: TGTGCCAGCAGTGGCGGACAGGGGGCGTCCTTAATTGAAGCTTTCTTT. This encodes CASSGGQGASLIEAFF.

The rearrangement uses TRBV28 and TRBJ2-2; D possibly corresponds to TRBD2 (7 bases). This CDR3 has 16 residues. The V and J ends lost 2 bases and 3 bases respectively, with 13 bases between them. CDR1 is MDHEN and CDR2 is SYDVKM in the germline V gene. The CDR3 DNA sequence: TGTGCCAGCAGTTTAGACCAGGGGAGGGACACCGGGGAGCTGTTTTTT. This codes for CASSLDQGRDTGELFF.

V is TRBV13 and J is TRBJ2-1; 8 nucleotides line up with TRBD1. The CDR3 spans 15 residues. V gave up 0 bases and J gave up 7 bases; unmatched junction bases: 5. The germline V gene encodes CDR1 PRHDT and CDR2 FYEKMQ (reference sequence). The CDR3 loop reads CASSLGVRGRNEQFF. In nucleotides, the CDR3 is TGTGCCAGCAGCTTAGGGGTCAGGGGGCGGAATGAGCAGTTCTTC. The variable domain in full, with the rest retrieved from reference TRBV13 and TRBJ2-1, is AAGVIQSPRHLIKEKRETATLKCYPIPRHDTVYWYQQGPGQDPQFLISFYEKMQSDKGSIPDRFSAQQFSDYHSELNMSSLELGDSALYFCASSLGVRGRNEQFFGPGTRLTVL.

This sequence joins TRBV7-2 and TRBJ2-7, with 7 bases aligning to TRBD2. Germline V lookup: CDR1 SGHTA, CDR2 FQGNSA. J gave up 5 bases and V 5 bases, and 12 bases lay outside the gene matches. The CDR3 contains 15 residues. The chain's CDR3 is CASSPRSGARDEQYF. CDR3 DNA: TGTGCCAGCAGCCCCCGGAGCGGGGCTCGGGACGAGCAGTACTTC.